This TCR beta chain was sequenced for a study of blood T cells in healthy people across ages. Study as a whole: The template switching approach captured approximately one barcoded beta molecule for every two T cells.

The study's findings and limits: Diversity figures based on one million T cells were deemed too low. The fall in TCR beta diversity per million T cells was roughly linear with age.

Comments on this clonotype: The target antigen is unknown.

This CDR3 is built from 17 residues. After removal of 2 bases from V and 0 bases from J, the junction contained 6 bases not matched to a gene. Germline CDR1 and CDR2: MNHEY and SMNVEV (reference sequence). Primers used in a second PCR of about 7 to 12 cycles were a sample-barcoded 5' primer and a J-beta primer mix. TCRdb passed the 5' RACE reads through MiXCR, listing each CDR3 protein once. The data hold some 1.7 million distinct CDR3 sequences, with 25% to 30% observed a single time. Sample: blood. J is TRBJ2-1 and V is TRBV27, with 8 bases aligning to TRBD1. The sequence was obtained from a woman in her 30s in good health. This chain's CDR3 is CASSLGAGGYSYNEQFF. CDR3 sequence (DNA): TGTGCCAGCAGTTTAGGGGCAGGGGGCTACTCCTACAATGAGCAGTTCTTC.